The entry that follows covers one T cell receptor (beta chain) sequence. No antigen is known for it. This entry comes from a study of vaccination effects on CD4 cells after COVID-19. When more than 9 days of culture had elapsed, CD4+ T cells were isolated. This person caught SARS-CoV-2 sometime from March to December 2020, and PCR testing confirmed the infection. All study participants received two doses of BNT162b2 or mRNA-1273 vaccine. Using immunoSEQ multiplex PCR, the repertoire was profiled, and TCRdb retains in-frame clones only, with some absent. Among tens of thousands of clones, 76% were seen once, and the ten largest hold 3.5% to 4.5%. Trimming took 6 bases from V and 7 from J; bases not matched to a gene: 8. Germline CDR1 reads MNHEY; CDR2 reads SVGAGI. The CDR3 is 15 amino acids.

The source is a human donor who had a prior SARS-CoV-2 infection. The sample here was CD4+ T cells from PBMCs cultured without peptide, taken after COVID-19 vaccination. V usage is TRBV6-5 and J usage is TRBJ1-4, with 10 bases fitting TRBD1. The CDR3, as DNA: TGTGCCAGCAGCCTGACAGGGGGCGCCGGTGAAAAACTGTTTTTT. Its protein is CASSLTGGAGEKLFF.